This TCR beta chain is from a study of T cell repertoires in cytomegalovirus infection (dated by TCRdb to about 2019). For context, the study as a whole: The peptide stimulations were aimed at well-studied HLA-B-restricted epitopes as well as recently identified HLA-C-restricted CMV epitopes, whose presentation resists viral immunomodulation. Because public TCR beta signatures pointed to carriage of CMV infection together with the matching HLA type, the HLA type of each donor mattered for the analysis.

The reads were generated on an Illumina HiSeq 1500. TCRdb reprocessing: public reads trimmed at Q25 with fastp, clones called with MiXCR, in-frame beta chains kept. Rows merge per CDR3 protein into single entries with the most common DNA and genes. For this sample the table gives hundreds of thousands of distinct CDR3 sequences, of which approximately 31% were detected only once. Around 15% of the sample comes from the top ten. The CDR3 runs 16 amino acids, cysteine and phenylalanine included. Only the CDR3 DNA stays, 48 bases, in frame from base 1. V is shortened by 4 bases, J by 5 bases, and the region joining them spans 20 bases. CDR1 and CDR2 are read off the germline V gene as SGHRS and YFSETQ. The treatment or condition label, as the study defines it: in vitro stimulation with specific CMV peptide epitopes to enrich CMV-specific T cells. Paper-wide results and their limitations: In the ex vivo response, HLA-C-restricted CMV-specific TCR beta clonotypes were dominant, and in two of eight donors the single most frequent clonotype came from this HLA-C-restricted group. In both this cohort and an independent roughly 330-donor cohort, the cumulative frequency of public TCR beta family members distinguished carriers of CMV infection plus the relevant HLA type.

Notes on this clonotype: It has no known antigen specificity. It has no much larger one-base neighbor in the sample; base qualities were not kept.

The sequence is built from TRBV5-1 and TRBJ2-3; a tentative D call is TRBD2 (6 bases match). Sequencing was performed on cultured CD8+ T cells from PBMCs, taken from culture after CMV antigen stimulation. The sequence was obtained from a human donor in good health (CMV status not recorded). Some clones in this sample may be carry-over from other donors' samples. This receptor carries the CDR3 CASSPVAVLGKDTQYF. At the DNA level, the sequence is TGCGCCAGCAGCCCGGTAGCGGTGCTGGGAAAAGATACGCAGTATTTT. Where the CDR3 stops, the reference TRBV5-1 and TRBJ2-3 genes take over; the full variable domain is KAGVTQTPRYLIKTRGQQVTLSCSPISGHRSVSWYQQTPGQGLQFLFEYFSETQRNKGNFPGRFSGRQFSNSRSEMNVSTLELGDSALYLCASSPVAVLGKDTQYFGPGTRLTVL.